These 27 T cell receptor beta chains share one sample of origin, sequenced in a study of blood T cell repertoires in COVID-19. Clones were read by immunoSEQ multiplex PCR, and TCRdb kept only the in-frame ones, dropping some. The table has 200,000 to 300,000 clones, approximately 83% seen once; the top ten hold about 9.5%. Sequencing was done on a sample of peripheral blood. The source is a woman of 80 years or more with acute or convalescent COVID-19.

The chain has TRBV5-4 and TRBJ2-7, with 11 bases matching TRBD1. The CDR3 is 16 amino acids. CDR1 is SGHNT, CDR2 YYREEE, per germline (reference sequence). J gave up 5 bases and V 7 bases, and 14 bases lay outside the gene matches. The CDR3 protein is CASASGGTGGPHEQYF. In DNA form, the CDR3 reads TGTGCCAGCGCCTCGGGTGGGACAGGGGGTCCCCACGAGCAGTACTTC.

V usage is TRBV2 and J usage is TRBJ1-2; D is unclear. Trimming left V 5 bases short and J 6 bases short, with 10 bases between. The CDR3 consists of 12 residues. CDR1 is SNHLY, CDR2 FYNNEI, per germline. The CDR3 coding sequence is TGTGCCAGCAGTCCAGACACCAATGGCTACACCTTC. Amino acids: CASSPDTNGYTF.

CDR3 residues: CASIQGAGGTEAFF. The CDR3 coding sequence is TGTGCCAGCATCCAGGGGGCCGGGGGCACTGAAGCTTTCTTT. The rearrangement joins TRBV28 to TRBJ1-1; 8 nucleotides agree with TRBD1. This CDR3 has 14 residues. Germline V gives CDR1 MDHEN, CDR2 SYDVKM. With 7 bases clipped from V and 4 bases from J, the junction kept 8 bases outside the gene matches.

This chain links TRBV28 with TRBJ1-6, with D uncertain. Trimming took 7 bases from V and 5 from J, leaving 3 bases between them. This CDR3 is 11 amino acids long. Germline CDR1 MDHEN, CDR2 SYDVKM. The CDR3 is CASTDNSPLHF. Written as DNA, the CDR3 is TGTGCCAGCACCGATAATTCACCCCTCCACTTT.

A few counts support this clone. The V call is TRBV18, the J call TRBJ1-2; 10 nucleotides agree with TRBD1. J lost 3 bases, V lost 5 bases, and 12 bases had no gene match. CDR3 size: 17 residues. CDR1 is KGHSH, CDR2 LQKENI, per germline. This chain's CDR3 is CASSADRGPALHYGYTF. The CDR3 nucleotides read TGTGCCAGCTCAGCTGACAGGGGGCCGGCCCTCCACTATGGCTACACCTTC.

V gene TRBV28 combines with J gene TRBJ1-1, with TRBD1 matching over 11 bases. The CDR3 spans 18 residues. Germline CDR1 is MDHEN and CDR2 is SYDVKM. V dropped 5 bases and J dropped 0; count of bases not matched to a gene: 11. CDR3 amino acids: CASSIRTGGPSMNTEAFF. Written as DNA, the CDR3 is TGTGCCAGCAGTATCCGGACAGGGGGCCCCTCAATGAACACTGAAGCTTTCTTT.

The rearrangement joins TRBV5-1 to TRBJ1-3; perhaps TRBD1 as D (5 bases). The CDR3 has 14 amino acids. The V end lost 0 bases, the J end lost 14 bases, and 18 bases lay between the germline ends. Per the germline V gene, CDR1 is SGHRS and CDR2 is YFSETQ. The CDR3 spells CASSLGDSRSVVYF. DNA for the CDR3: TGCGCCAGCAGCTTGGGGGACTCCAGGTCGGTCGTATATTTT.

The chain carries TRBV11-2 and TRBJ2-1, with TRBD1 matching over 12 bases. This CDR3 contains 16 residues. Looked up from germline, CDR1 is SGHAT and CDR2 is FQNNGV. After removal of 6 bases from V and 10 bases from J, the junction contained 13 bases not matched to a gene. DNA for the CDR3: TGTGCCAGCAGTTACTCCGCCGGGACAGGGGGCGGAGAGCAGTTCTTC. This encodes CASSYSAGTGGGEQFF.

This chain uses TRBV6-4 with TRBJ2-3, with 8 bases identical to TRBD1. Germline CDR1 and CDR2: MRHNA and SNTAGT. V lost 5 bases, J lost 3 bases, and 4 bases stayed unmatched. The CDR3 is 14 residues long. Here the CDR3 reads CASSLDRATDTQYF. The CDR3 nucleotides read TGTGCCAGCAGTTTGGACAGGGCAACAGATACGCAGTATTTT.

The rearrangement links TRBV11-2 to TRBJ1-2, with TRBD1 matching 8 bases. CDR1 SGHAT and CDR2 FQNNGV come from the germline V gene. Germline trimming cut 5 bases from V and 8 bases from J; bases unmatched to any gene: 7. This CDR3 has 13 amino acids. The CDR3 DNA reads TGTGCCAGCAGCGCCGACAGGGGTGGAGGCTACACCTTC. It codes for CASSADRGGGYTF.

The V call is TRBV7-6, the J call TRBJ1-6, with 7 bases lining up with TRBD1. CDR1 and CDR2 from the germline V gene are SGHVS and FNYEAQ. The CDR3 is made up of 14 amino acids. J gave up 9 bases and V 1 base, and 3 bases lay outside the gene matches. CDR3 loop: CASSLGQGGSPLHF. CDR3 sequence (DNA): TGTGCCAGCAGCTTAGGGCAGGGGGGTTCACCCCTCCACTTT.

DNA of the CDR3: TGTGCCAGCAGCCAAGAGGGGGCAGGGAATGAAAAACTGTTTTTT. The encoded protein is CASSQEGAGNEKLFF. V gene TRBV4-2 combines with J gene TRBJ1-4; a possible D gene is TRBD1 (6 bases). From germline, CDR1 is LGHNA and CDR2 YNFKEQ. The length of the CDR3 is 15 residues. The V gene lost 0 bases and the J gene lost 5 bases, with 10 bases spanning the gap.

This clone was observed a few times. The V and J genes are TRBV12-2 and TRBJ2-1; no check of the table's D call, TRBD1, against the DNA was made. TRBV12-2 constitutes a pseudogene. The CDR3 extends over 12 amino acids. Written as DNA, the CDR3 is TGTGCAAGTCGCTACAGGGGGCATGAGCAGTTCTTC. It specifies CASRYRGHEQFF.

This rearrangement joins TRBV19 to TRBJ1-2; D is unresolved. The germline V gene has CDR1 LNHDA and CDR2 SQIVND (reference sequence). V was cut by 2 bases and J by 3 bases, with 4 bases left in between. CDR3 length equals 12 residues. CDR3 sequence (DNA): TGTGCCAGTAGTATACCCGACTATGGCTACACCTTC. Translated: CASSIPDYGYTF.

The chain joins TRBV5-1 to TRBJ1-6; D not certain. The CDR3 length is 15 residues. The V gene lost 4 bases and the J gene lost 5 bases, with 13 bases spanning the gap. Germline V gene sequence: CDR1 SGHRS, CDR2 YFSETQ. The chain's CDR3 is CASSPGPEDNSPLHF. The CDR3 DNA reads as TGCGCCAGCAGCCCGGGTCCCGAAGATAATTCACCCCTCCACTTT.

The DNA for the CDR3 is TGTGCCAGCAGTAGCGGGGGGAATCGGGCGCATGAGCAGTTCTTC. Translating it yields CASSSGGNRAHEQFF. The chain employs TRBV28 and TRBJ2-1; 9 bases fit TRBD2. Germline V gene sequence: CDR1 MDHEN, CDR2 SYDVKM. The CDR3 has 15 amino acids. Unmatched junction bases numbered 10, after V lost 5 bases and J lost 8 bases.

V gene TRBV28 combines with J gene TRBJ1-4, with 8 nucleotides matching TRBD1. This CDR3 contains 15 residues. Germline V gene lookup returns CDR1 MDHEN and CDR2 SYDVKM. The trim removed 8 bases at V and 4 bases at J, leaving 9 bases unmatched. CDR3 nucleotides: TGTGCCAGCGTCGGACAGGGCGGGTTTAATGAAAAACTGTTTTTT. It encodes CASVGQGGFNEKLFF. Using reference TRBV28 and TRBJ1-4 for the parts outside the CDR3, the full variable domain is DVKVTQSSRYLVKRTGEKVFLECVQDMDHENMFWYRQDPGLGLRLIYFSYDVKMKEKGDIPEGYSVSREKKERFSLILESASTNQTSMYLCASVGQGGFNEKLFFGSGTQLSVL.

The chain combines TRBV11-2 with TRBJ2-4; tentatively, D is TRBD1 (5 bases). Looked up from germline, CDR1 is SGHAT and CDR2 is FQNNGV. The CDR3 has 17 amino acids. Trimming left V 5 bases short and J 0 bases short, with 17 bases between. The CDR3 is CASSPDTLLLAKNIQYF. The CDR3 DNA sequence: TGTGCCAGCAGCCCGGACACCTTGCTACTAGCCAAAAACATTCAGTACTTC.

V usage is TRBV11-2 and J usage is TRBJ2-4; TRBD2 matches at 12 bases. The CDR3 totals 15 residues. Germline assignment: CDR1 SGHAT and CDR2 FQNNGV. V was clipped by 4 bases and J by 8 bases; unmatched bases: 6. CDR3 in DNA: TGTGCCAGCAGCTCTAGCGGGGGGGCGGCGGACATTCAGTACTTC. Residues: CASSSSGGAADIQYF.

The gene calls are TRBV3-1 (or the pseudogene TRBV3-2) and TRBJ2-3, with 8 positions matching TRBD2. CDR3 length: 18 amino acids. With 2 bases clipped from V and 1 base from J, the junction kept 11 bases outside the gene matches. The V gene's germline CDR1 is LGHDT and CDR2 YNNKEL (reference sequence). The CDR3 here is CASSQHPGGAGGTDTQYF. CDR3 sequence (DNA): TGTGCCAGCAGCCAACATCCCGGGGGGGCCGGGGGCACAGATACGCAGTATTTT.

This chain connects TRBV5-1 to TRBJ1-2; D is perhaps TRBD1 (5 bases). With 5 bases removed from V and 1 base from J, the gap between germline ends came to 12 bases. The CDR3 sequence is 14 residues long. Germline loops: CDR1 SGHRS, CDR2 YFSETQ. Written as DNA, the CDR3 is TGCGCCAGCAGGGAGGCGGGGGATAACTATGGCTACACCTTC. Translating it yields CASREAGDNYGYTF.

This chain connects TRBV18 to TRBJ2-1, with 10 bases fitting TRBD2. The CDR3 loop spans 19 amino acids. Trimming at V came to 3 bases and at J to 2 bases, leaving 13 bases not matched to a gene. CDR1 KGHSH and CDR2 LQKENI come from the germline V gene. The CDR3 DNA reads TGTGCCAGCTCACCCCTGGGGAGCGGGGGGGCCGTCACCTACAATGAGCAGTTCTTC. Translation gives CASSPLGSGGAVTYNEQFF. The full variable domain, its missing parts supplied by reference TRBV18 and TRBJ2-1, is NAGVMQNPRHLVRRRGQEARLRCSPMKGHSHVYWYRQLPEEGLKFMVYLQKENIIDESGMPKERFSAEFPKEGPSILRIQQVVRGDSAAYFCASSPLGSGGAVTYNEQFFGPGTRLTVL.

The sample holds one count of this clone. The rearrangement links TRBV6-5 to TRBJ1-4; maybe TRBD1 (6 bases). The V and J ends lost 4 bases and 2 bases respectively, with 14 bases between them. This CDR3 region has 16 residues. Germline V gives CDR1 MNHEY, CDR2 SVGAGI. Here the CDR3 DNA reads TGTGCCAGCAGTTTAGCAGGGGTGGGGACTAATGAAAAACTGTTTTTT. Translating it yields CASSLAGVGTNEKLFF.

The rearrangement uses TRBV28 and TRBJ2-3, with 9 bases identical to TRBD2. Germline trimming cut 6 bases from V and 2 bases from J; bases unmatched to any gene: 12. Per the germline V gene, CDR1 is MDHEN and CDR2 is SYDVKM. The CDR3 is 17 amino acids. The CDR3 sequence: CASRVGLAGRHTDTQYF. In DNA, the CDR3 is TGTGCCAGCAGGGTAGGGCTAGCGGGGAGACACACAGATACGCAGTATTTT.

The V and J genes are TRBV27 and TRBJ1-2; 7 nucleotides line up with TRBD1. Germline V gene data show CDR1 as MNHEY and CDR2 as SMNVEV (reference sequence). The CDR3 extends over 13 amino acids. The trim removed 4 bases at V and 4 bases at J, leaving 3 bases unmatched. The CDR3 sequence: CASSWDSGYGYTF. The CDR3 nucleotides are TGTGCCAGCAGTTGGGACAGCGGCTATGGCTACACCTTC.

The V call is TRBV5-1, the J call TRBJ2-3; TRBD2 matches 13 bases. Looked up from germline, CDR1 is SGHRS and CDR2 is YFSETQ. CDR3 length: 17 amino acids. With V trimmed by 0 bases and J by 0 bases, 1 base remained unmatched. The CDR3 DNA reads as TGCGCCAGCAGCTTGGGGACTAGCGGGGGTAGCACAGATACGCAGTATTTT. Translation gives CASSLGTSGGSTDTQYF. Full variable domain (outside the CDR3, taken from reference TRBV5-1 and TRBJ2-3): KAGVTQTPRYLIKTRGQQVTLSCSPISGHRSVSWYQQTPGQGLQFLFEYFSETQRNKGNFPGRFSGRQFSNSRSEMNVSTLELGDSALYLCASSLGTSGGSTDTQYFGPGTRLTVL.

This rearrangement joins TRBV7-6 to TRBJ2-2; D may be TRBD1 (5 bases). The CDR3 covers 15 residues. CDR1 and CDR2 from the germline V gene are SGHVS and FNYEAQ. The germline V and J ends were trimmed by 1 base and 6 bases, with 12 bases remaining between them. The CDR3 region has the DNA TGTGCCAGCAGCTTAGTGGCAGGGCCCGCCGGGGAGCTGTTTTTT. Residues: CASSLVAGPAGELFF.